The 7 T cell receptor beta chains below all came from one sample that was sequenced in a study of blood T cells in healthy people across ages. A sample-barcoded 5' primer and a J-beta primer mix were used in a second PCR of about 7 to 12 cycles. TCRdb passed the 5' RACE reads through MiXCR, listing each CDR3 protein once. This table holds 700,000 to 800,000 distinct CDR3 sequences, about 40% found once. The sample was blood. The receptor set was obtained from a woman aged 60-75 years in good health.

The chain's CDR3 is CSAWASGDEKLFF. CDR3 coding DNA: TGCAGTGCTTGGGCCTCAGGGGATGAAAAACTGTTTTTT. This chain joins TRBV20-1 and TRBJ1-4, with D perhaps TRBD1 (6 bases). CDR3 length equals 13 residues. V was shortened by 5 bases and J by 6 bases, with 13 bases between the two germline ends. Germline V gene lookup returns CDR1 DFQATT and CDR2 SNEGSKA (reference sequence).

About this clonotype itself: A much larger clone differs from this one at a single base, so this may be a read error. V and J are TRBV7-2 and TRBJ2-5; TRBD2 might be the D (6 bases). The CDR3 runs to 14 residues. V was trimmed by 1 base and J by 11 bases, leaving 17 bases between them. In germline, CDR1 is SGHTA, CDR2 FQGNSA. The CDR3 region has the DNA TGTGCCAGCAGCTTAGACGGCCGGGGGAATGAGCAGTACTTC. Protein product: CASSLDGRGNEQYF. Variable domain in full (rest from reference TRBV7-2 and TRBJ2-5): GAGVSQSPSNKVTEKGKDVELRCDPISGHTALYWYRQSLGQGLEFLIYFQGNSAPDKSGLPSDRFSAERTGGSVSTLTIQRTQQEDSAVYLCASSLDGRGNEQYFGPGTRLLVL.

At least ten counts were recorded for this clonotype. The CDR3 reads CASRPSGSHEQFF. The DNA of the CDR3 is TGTGCCAGCAGACCTAGCGGGAGCCATGAGCAGTTCTTC. This chain joins TRBV27 and TRBJ2-1, with 10 bases identical to TRBD2. V trimming: 6 bases; J trimming: 8 bases; junction bases outside the gene matches: 4. The CDR3 contains 13 residues. Germline CDR1 reads MNHEY; CDR2 reads SMNVEV (reference sequence).

This clonotype was observed a few times. This rearrangement joins TRBV7-3 to TRBJ2-5, with D possibly matching TRBD2 (6 bases). This CDR3 contains 13 residues. Per germline, CDR1 SGHTA and CDR2 FQGTGA. V lost 4 bases and J 5 bases, leaving 11 bases between the germline ends. The CDR3 nucleotides are TGTGCCAGCAGCTCCCGGGGGTGGGAGACCCAGTACTTC. It encodes CASSSRGWETQYF.

A note on this clonotype: A read error may account for a junction end that differs from germline. The CDR3 spells CASRTSGQEAQYF. DNA of the CDR3: TGTGCCAGCAGGACCTCAGGACAAGAGGCCCAGTACTTC. This chain links TRBV2 with TRBJ2-5; D might be TRBD1 (5 bases). The CDR3 is 13 amino acids. Germline CDR1 and CDR2: SNHLY and FYNNEI.

This clonotype was recorded a few times. The rearrangement links TRBV28 to TRBJ2-7; D not certain. This CDR3 has 15 residues. V lost 6 bases and J 3 bases, leaving 18 bases between the germline ends. The V gene's germline CDR1 is MDHEN and CDR2 SYDVKM. The CDR3 reads CASSKSGPLLYEQYF. As DNA, the CDR3 is TGTGCCAGCAGCAAATCTGGACCACTGCTCTACGAGCAGTACTTC.

Note on this clonotype: Being one base from a much bigger clone, this may be a read error. This CDR3 fails to terminate in the conserved phenylalanine or tryptophan, so it likely reflects a read error. The gene calls are TRBV25-1 and TRBJ2-5; TRBD2 matches 7 bases. After removal of 8 bases from V and 0 bases from J, the junction contained 0 bases not matched to a gene. The germline V gene encodes CDR1 MGHDK and CDR2 SYGVNS. CDR3 size: 12 residues. The CDR3 here is CASGLDQETQYL. The CDR3 nucleotides read TGTGCCAGCGGACTAGACCAAGAGACCCAGTACTTG.